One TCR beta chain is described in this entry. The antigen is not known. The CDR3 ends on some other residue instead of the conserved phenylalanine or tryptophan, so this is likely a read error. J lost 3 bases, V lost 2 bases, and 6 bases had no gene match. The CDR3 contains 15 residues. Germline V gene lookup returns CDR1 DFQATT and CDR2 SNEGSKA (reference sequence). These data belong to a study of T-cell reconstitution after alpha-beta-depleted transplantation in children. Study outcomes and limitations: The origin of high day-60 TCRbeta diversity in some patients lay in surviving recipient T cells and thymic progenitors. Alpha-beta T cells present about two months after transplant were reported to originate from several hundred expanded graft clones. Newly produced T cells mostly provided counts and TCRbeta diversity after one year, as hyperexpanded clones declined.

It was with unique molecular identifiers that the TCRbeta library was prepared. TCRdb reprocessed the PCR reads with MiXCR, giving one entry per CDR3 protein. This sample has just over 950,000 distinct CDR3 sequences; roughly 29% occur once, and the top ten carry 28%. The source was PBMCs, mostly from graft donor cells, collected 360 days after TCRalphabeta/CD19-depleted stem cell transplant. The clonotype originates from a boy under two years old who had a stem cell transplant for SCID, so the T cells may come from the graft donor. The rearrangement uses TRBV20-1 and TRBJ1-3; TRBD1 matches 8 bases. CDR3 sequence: CSARILQGDGNTIYC. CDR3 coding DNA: TGCAGTGCTAGAATATTACAGGGGGATGGAAACACCATATATTGT.